This is a list of T cell receptor beta chains from one sample in a study of tissue T cells after allogeneic stem cell transplantation. Profiling relied on immunoSEQ multiplex PCR, and the TCRdb table lists in-frame clones only, not all of them. Of approximately 3,500 clones listed, around 74% are singletons. The source material was left colon tissue, sampled at autopsy. These receptors were taken from an older male patient with steroid-refractory graft-versus-host disease after an allogeneic stem cell transplant. Some T cells may originate from the graft donor. Each CDR3 is given with its conserved first and last residue. D genes are given only for firm matches. Only some rows state a clone size, as once, few, many or a class for expanded clones.

clone_size cdr3_length j_call v_call d_call cdr3_nt cdr3_aa
large 14 TRBJ1-2 TRBV5-5 NA TGTGCCAGCAGCTTGTCTTCGGTTAACTATGGCTACACCTTC CASSLSSVNYGYTF
NA 16 TRBJ1-4 TRBV4-2 NA TGTGCCAGCAGCCTCCTCCCCCGGGGTATGGATGAAAAACTGTTTTTT CASSLLPRGMDEKLFF
few 18 TRBJ2-1 TRBV9 TRBD1 TGTGCCAGCAGCGTAGGGGTCCCGGGACAGGGGGTAACGGGGCAAGGGTTCTTC CASSVGVPGQGVTGQGFF
few 15 TRBJ2-1 TRBV28 TRBD2 TGTGCCAGCAGTTTTGTTAGCGGGGCATACAATGAGCAGTTCTTC CASSFVSGAYNEQFF
NA 14 TRBJ2-3 TRBV7-2 NA TGTGCCAGCAGCTTAGTCCGGGGGCAAGATACGCAGTATTTT CASSLVRGQDTQYF
few 15 TRBJ2-3 TRBV7-9 NA TGTGCCAGCAGCACGGCGGGGGCCATGATAGATACGCAGTATTTT CASSTAGAMIDTQYF
NA 14 TRBJ2-5 TRBV4-2 NA TGTGCCAGCAGCCAGATACAGGGACAAGAGACCCAGTACTTC CASSQIQGQETQYF
NA 13 TRBJ1-1 TRBV5-1 NA TGCGCCAGCAGCTCCCCGGGGAGTCCTGAAGCTTTCTTT CASSSPGSPEAFF
NA 15 TRBJ2-7 TRBV6-5 NA TGTGCCAGCAGACCATTCACGGACAGAACCTACGAGCAGTACTTC CASRPFTDRTYEQYF
NA 15 TRBJ2-3 TRBV11-2 NA TGTGCCAGCAGCTCCACCGGGTATGTGGCAGATACGCAGTATTTT CASSSTGYVADTQYF
NA 14 TRBJ1-2 TRBV7-2 NA TGTGCCAGCAGCTTAGTTGGACCAGGAGGTGGCTACACCTTC CASSLVGPGGGYTF
NA 15 TRBJ2-7 TRBV19 NA TGTGCCAGTAGTAAACAGGGTAAGAGCTCCTACGAGCAGTACTTC CASSKQGKSSYEQYF
NA 14 TRBJ1-2 TRBV4-2 NA TGTGCCAGCAGCCAAGTCGGCAGGGAGTATGGCTACACCTTC CASSQVGREYGYTF
NA 13 TRBJ1-1 TRBV7-9 NA TGTGCCAGCAGCTTTCGAGGGGGCACTGAAGCTTTCTTT CASSFRGGTEAFF
NA 14 TRBJ2-2 TRBV5-1 NA TGCGCCAGCAGCCTGGGTTCCGGCACCGGGGAGCTGTTTTTT CASSLGSGTGELFF
NA 15 TRBJ1-4 TRBV6-2/TRBV6-3 NA TGTGCCAGCAGTTACTTCGGGGATCGCGGCGAAAAACTGTTTTTT CASSYFGDRGEKLFF
NA 11 TRBJ1-1 TRBV20-1 NA TGCAGTGCTAGGCGGGACGGAGAAGCTTTCTTT CSARRDGEAFF
NA 13 TRBJ1-2 TRBV30 NA TGTGCCTGGAGTGTATTAAGGCACTATGGCTACACCTTC CAWSVLRHYGYTF